The 30 T cell receptor beta chains below all came from one sample that was sequenced in a study of T cell repertoires in cytomegalovirus infection (dated by TCRdb to about 2019). The sequencer was an Illumina HiSeq 1500. TCRdb passed the public sequencing reads through fastp at Q25 and MiXCR, retaining productive beta sequences. Rows with a matching CDR3 protein are joined into one entry that keeps the most common DNA and genes. This sample gives nearly 550,000 distinct CDR3 sequences in total; more than 15% of them show up just once. Approximately 24% of the sample comes from the top ten. Sequencing was performed on CD8+ T cells from PBMCs. These receptors came from a human donor in good health (CMV status not recorded). Some clones in this sample may be carry-over from other donors' samples.

This clonotype was seen at least ten times. The genes are TRBV11-2 and TRBJ1-2; maybe TRBD1 (6 bases). This CDR3 region has 15 residues. V lost 1 base to trimming and J lost 2 bases, with 11 bases between them. Germline V gene sequence: CDR1 SGHAT, CDR2 FQNNGV. In nucleotides, the CDR3 is TGTGCCAGCAGCTTAGTGGGGGCCCAGAACTATGGCTACACCTTC. Protein product: CASSLVGAQNYGYTF.

The V call is TRBV29-1, the J call TRBJ2-2; possibly TRBD2 for D (6 bases). The CDR3 loop spans 14 amino acids. Germline loops: CDR1 SQVTM, CDR2 ANQGSEA. Trimming pared 5 bases from V and 3 bases from J, leaving 13 bases between. CDR3 protein: CSVYYGGDTGELFF. CDR3 coding DNA: TGCAGCGTTTACTATGGCGGGGACACCGGGGAGCTGTTTTTT.

The chain has TRBV28 and TRBJ2-1; TRBD2 is a possible D gene (6 bases). In germline, CDR1 is MDHEN, CDR2 SYDVKM. The length of the CDR3 is 16 residues. Trimming shortened V by 3 bases and J by 1 base, and 13 bases separated the two germline ends. CDR3 bases: TGTGCCAGCAGTTTGGCGGGGAACCCGTCCTACAATGAGCAGTTCTTC. Translating it yields CASSLAGNPSYNEQFF.

The chain carries TRBV5-1 and TRBJ2-7; D gene ambiguous. The CDR3 runs 13 residues. CDR1 and CDR2 (germline): SGHRS, YFSETQ. V was cut by 5 bases and J by 3 bases, with 12 bases left in between. CDR3 sequence (DNA): TGCGCCAGCAGTGTGTCCTCGGGCTACGAGCAGTACTTC. This gives the protein CASSVSSGYEQYF.

This clonotype was seen more than once but under ten times. V and J are TRBV20-1 and TRBJ2-7, with D possibly matching TRBD1 (5 bases). Trimming removed 6 bases from V and 3 bases from J, with 18 bases in between. Per germline, CDR1 DFQATT and CDR2 SNEGSKA (reference sequence). This CDR3 region has 14 residues. The CDR3 is CSAQSQGGRYEQYF. As DNA, the CDR3 is TGCAGTGCCCAATCCCAGGGCGGCCGCTACGAGCAGTACTTC.

V is TRBV20-1 and J is TRBJ2-6; the match to TRBD2 covers 7 bases. With V trimmed by 6 bases and J by 2 bases, 4 bases remained unmatched. The CDR3 totals 14 residues. Germline assignment: CDR1 DFQATT and CDR2 SNEGSKA (reference sequence). CDR3 protein: CSAPRGAGANVLTF. The CDR3 coding sequence is TGCAGTGCCCCCCGGGGGGCTGGGGCCAACGTCCTGACTTTC.

With regard to this clonotype: This could be a read error, since a much larger clone is one nucleotide away. The CDR3 region is CASSSLSRVAQYF. CDR3 DNA: TGTGCCAGCAGCTCGCTCTCGCGTGTGGCCCAGTACTTC. The chain links TRBV7-9 to TRBJ2-5; no definite D call. This CDR3 region has 13 residues. Trimming cost V 4 bases and J 9 bases, with 15 bases left between them. Per the germline V gene, CDR1 is SEHNR and CDR2 is FQNEAQ (reference sequence).

The gene calls are TRBV19 and TRBJ1-2, with 7 bases aligning to TRBD1. The trim removed 4 bases at V and 6 bases at J, leaving 5 bases unmatched. CDR1 is LNHDA, CDR2 SQIVND, per germline (reference sequence). This CDR3 spans 13 amino acids. The CDR3 DNA sequence: TGTGCCAGTAGTAGCAACAGGGGACATGGCTACACCTTC. Residues: CASSSNRGHGYTF.

This clonotype was found a few times. The genes are TRBV2 and TRBJ1-5; no clear D. The V and J ends lost 4 bases and 3 bases respectively, with 10 bases between them. The CDR3 loop spans 14 amino acids. Germline V lookup: CDR1 SNHLY, CDR2 FYNNEI. Written as DNA, the CDR3 is TGTGCCAGCAGTGCCGGGTATGTCAATCAGCCCCAGCATTTT. It is translated as CASSAGYVNQPQHF.

This clonotype was recorded many times. This chain joins TRBV28 and TRBJ1-5; D perhaps matches TRBD1 (6 bases). The CDR3 totals 15 residues. Looked up from germline, CDR1 is MDHEN and CDR2 is SYDVKM. V was shortened by 0 bases and J by 6 bases, with 12 bases between the two germline ends. The CDR3 spells CASSLWAGEGQPQHF. In DNA, the CDR3 is TGTGCCAGCAGTTTATGGGCAGGGGAGGGTCAGCCCCAGCATTTT.

This clonotype was counted only a few times. The J gene is TRBJ2-2, the V gene TRBV7-6; 15 bases are shared with TRBD2. This CDR3 has 21 amino acids. The germline V gene encodes CDR1 SGHVS and CDR2 FNYEAQ. V shed 5 bases, J shed 3 bases, and the junction held 16 bases outside the gene matches. DNA of the CDR3: TGTGCCAGCAGCCGAACCGAACCGGGACTAGCGGGGGGCCAGTACACCGGGGAGCTGTTTTTT. Protein product: CASSRTEPGLAGGQYTGELFF. The complete variable domain, with remaining parts taken from reference TRBV7-6 and TRBJ2-2, reads GAGVSQSPRYKVTKRGQDVALRCDPISGHVSLYWYRQALGQGPEFLTYFNYEAQQDKSGLPNDRFSAERPEGSISTLTIQRTEQRDSAMYRCASSRTEPGLAGGQYTGELFFGEGSRLTVL.

In this sample, this clonotype turned up many times. The chain couples TRBV10-1 to TRBJ2-3; D remains ambiguous. The V gene lost 8 bases and the J gene lost 6 bases, with 12 bases spanning the gap. The germline CDR1 and CDR2 sequences are WNHNN and SYGVQD (reference sequence). The CDR3 has 12 residues. The CDR3 sequence is CASSRTRDTQYF. CDR3 DNA: TGCGCCAGCTCCAGGACCAGGGATACGCAGTATTTT.

This clonotype was detected a few times. V usage is TRBV5-4 and J usage is TRBJ2-5; TRBD2 might be the D (6 bases). Trimming pared 4 bases from V and 4 bases from J, leaving 17 bases between. Looked up from germline, CDR1 is SGHNT and CDR2 is YYREEE (reference sequence). The CDR3 loop spans 15 amino acids. CDR3 amino acids: CASSLGTAQGETQYF. The CDR3 DNA reads as TGTGCCAGCAGCCTCGGGACTGCGCAAGGAGAGACCCAGTACTTC.

This clonotype was seen ten or more times. The genes are TRBV28 and TRBJ2-1, with D possibly matching TRBD2 (5 bases). Germline values: CDR1 MDHEN, CDR2 SYDVKM. The CDR3 runs to 16 residues. The V end was cut by 2 bases, the J end by 5 bases, with 16 bases between. The CDR3 bases are TGTGCCAGCAGTTTAATGGCGGGTTTCAGGAACAATGAGCAGTTCTTC. It encodes CASSLMAGFRNNEQFF.

This chain uses TRBV12-3 or TRBV12-4 with TRBJ2-2, with TRBD2 as a possible D gene (5 bases). V lost 7 bases and J 1 base, leaving 13 bases between the germline ends. The CDR3 runs to 15 residues. CDR3: CASTPVGGNTGELFF. In DNA, the CDR3 is TGTGCCAGCACCCCAGTAGGAGGGAACACCGGGGAGCTGTTTTTT.

V usage is TRBV27 and J usage is TRBJ2-7; 9 bases line up with TRBD2. Unmatched junction bases numbered 5, after V lost 2 bases and J lost 3 bases. This CDR3 has 15 residues. Per the germline V gene, CDR1 is MNHEY and CDR2 is SMNVEV (reference sequence). The DNA of the CDR3 is TGTGCCAGCAGTTTAGGACTAGCGAGGGACTACGAGCAGTACTTC. It codes for CASSLGLARDYEQYF.

This clonotype was observed many times. V gene TRBV20-1 combines with J gene TRBJ1-2, with D unresolved. Germline V lookup: CDR1 DFQATT, CDR2 SNEGSKA (reference sequence). The CDR3 is 8 amino acids. V was cut by 8 bases and J by 13 bases, with 11 bases left in between. In nucleotides, the CDR3 is TGCAGTCCGGTTCCCCGCACCTTC. Its protein product is CSPVPRTF.

This clonotype appeared many times. The chain joins TRBV27 to TRBJ1-2; the match to TRBD1 covers 8 bases. The CDR3 has 14 amino acids. The germline CDR1 and CDR2 sequences are MNHEY and SMNVEV (reference sequence). The trim removed 5 bases at V and 4 bases at J, leaving 6 bases unmatched. The chain's CDR3 is CASSHRGVGYGYTF. CDR3 bases: TGTGCCAGCAGTCACAGGGGGGTGGGCTATGGCTACACCTTC.

This rearrangement joins TRBV18 to TRBJ2-1; tentative D call: TRBD2 (5 bases). The CDR3 has 15 residues. Deletions cut 2 bases from V and 6 bases from J, with 14 bases between. Germline assignment: CDR1 KGHSH and CDR2 LQKENI. CDR3 in DNA: TGTGCCAGCTCACCAGCGACTAACCCCTCCAATGAGCAGTTCTTC. Translated, it gives CASSPATNPSNEQFF.

V is TRBV27 and J is TRBJ1-5; D possibly corresponds to TRBD1 (6 bases). Trimming removed 5 bases at V and 6 bases at J, with 11 bases between. Germline CDR1 reads MNHEY; CDR2 reads SMNVEV (reference sequence). The CDR3 extends over 13 amino acids. For the CDR3, the DNA is TGTGCCAGCAGTCTCCACAGGGCTCAGCCCCAGCATTTT. Translated, it gives CASSLHRAQPQHF.

This rearrangement joins TRBV2 to TRBJ2-2; D is ambiguous. From germline, CDR1 is SNHLY and CDR2 FYNNEI. This CDR3 contains 10 residues. Trimming cost V 9 bases and J 6 bases, with 5 bases left between them. Here the CDR3 DNA reads TGTGCCAGTTACGCCGGGGAGCTGTTTTTT. As protein: CASYAGELFF.

A word on this clonotype: The junction shows a germline mismatch at one end, possibly a read error. The chain employs TRBV4-1 and TRBJ2-7; D perhaps matches TRBD2 (6 bases). This CDR3 comprises 15 residues. Germline CDR1 and CDR2: MGHRA and YSYEKL. CDR3 in amino acids: CTSSQATGGSYEQYF. The CDR3 nucleotides read TGCACCAGCAGCCAGGCCACCGGGGGCTCCTACGAGCAGTACTTC.

This clonotype was picked up a small number of times. The rearrangement links TRBV19 to TRBJ2-3; D assignment may be TRBD1 or TRBD2 (5 bases each). CDR3 size: 11 residues. CDR1 and CDR2 from the germline V gene are LNHDA and SQIVND (reference sequence). The CDR3 region is CAVGERDTQYF. CDR3 DNA: TGTGCAGTGGGGGAGCGAGATACGCAGTATTTT.

This clonotype was picked up many times. The chain combines TRBV7-9 with TRBJ1-2; TRBD1 matches at 10 bases. This CDR3 is built from 16 residues. The germline V gene encodes CDR1 SEHNR and CDR2 FQNEAQ (reference sequence). The V segment lost 4 bases and the J segment 4 bases; nucleotides outside the gene matches: 9. CDR3 sequence reads: CASSSQRDRGGYGYTF. The CDR3 DNA sequence: TGTGCCAGCAGCTCCCAACGGGACAGGGGTGGCTATGGCTACACCTTC. Supplemented by reference TRBV7-9 and TRBJ1-2, the full variable domain reads DTGVSQNPRHKITKRGQNVTFRCDPISEHNRLYWYRQTLGQGPEFLTYFQNEAQLEKSRLLSDRFSAERPKGSFSTLEIQRTEQGDSAMYLCASSSQRDRGGYGYTFGSGTRLTVV.

V and J are TRBV7-9 and TRBJ2-1; 12 bases line up with TRBD2. Germline CDR1 reads SEHNR; CDR2 reads FQNEAQ (reference sequence). The V and J ends lost 4 bases and 1 base, in that order; junction bases with no gene match: 5. The CDR3 extends over 17 amino acids. CDR3 amino acids: CASSSILAGGSYNEQFF. The CDR3, as DNA: TGTGCCAGCAGCTCGATACTAGCGGGAGGTTCCTACAATGAGCAGTTCTTC.

The genes are TRBV30 and TRBJ1-5; no firm D call. CDR1 and CDR2 (germline): GTSNPN, SVGIG (reference sequence). V was clipped by 3 bases and J by 1 base, with 7 bases between them. There are 13 residues in the CDR3. Here the CDR3 DNA reads TGTGCCTGGAGCCTAGGGAGCAATCAGCCCCAGCATTTT. Residues: CAWSLGSNQPQHF.

About this clonotype itself: One base away lies a much larger clone, so this may be a sequencing read error. A read error is likely, as this CDR3 ends without the conserved phenylalanine or tryptophan. CDR3 in amino acids: CASSPGQVYSYEQYS. CDR3 in DNA: TGTGCCAGCAGCCCCGGACAGGTCTACTCCTACGAGCAGTACTCC. The chain recombines TRBV7-4 with TRBJ2-7; 7 bases map to TRBD1. CDR3 length: 15 amino acids. CDR1 and CDR2 (germline): SGHVT, SQSDAQ. The V gene end was trimmed by 5 bases and the J gene end by 0 bases; junction bases not matched to a gene: 7.

The chain has TRBV27 and TRBJ1-5, with 7 bases that match TRBD1. This CDR3 region has 16 residues. V trimming: 2 bases; J trimming: 3 bases; junction bases outside the gene matches: 7. The V gene's germline CDR1 is MNHEY and CDR2 SMNVEV (reference sequence). DNA for the CDR3: TGTGCCAGCAGTTTAAGGGCCAGGGGGGCCAATCAGCCCCAGCATTTT. Protein: CASSLRARGANQPQHF.

At least ten counts were recorded for this clonotype. This CDR3 reads CASSTSRNTEAFF. The CDR3, as DNA: TGTGCCAGCAGTACAAGTAGGAACACTGAAGCTTTCTTT. The gene calls are TRBV28 and TRBJ1-1; D call uncertain. The CDR3 sequence is 13 residues long. Germline V gene data show CDR1 as MDHEN and CDR2 as SYDVKM. V lost 5 bases, J lost 1 base, and 8 bases lay in between.

The chain combines TRBV4-1 with TRBJ2-5; 9 positions agree with TRBD2. Germline V gene data show CDR1 as MGHRA and CDR2 as YSYEKL. The CDR3 consists of 17 residues. J gave up 3 bases and V 0 bases, and 8 bases lay outside the gene matches. CDR3 sequence (DNA): TGCGCCAGCAGCCAAGATGCGGGAGGGATTATAGAAGAGACCCAGTACTTC. Translation: CASSQDAGGIIEETQYF.